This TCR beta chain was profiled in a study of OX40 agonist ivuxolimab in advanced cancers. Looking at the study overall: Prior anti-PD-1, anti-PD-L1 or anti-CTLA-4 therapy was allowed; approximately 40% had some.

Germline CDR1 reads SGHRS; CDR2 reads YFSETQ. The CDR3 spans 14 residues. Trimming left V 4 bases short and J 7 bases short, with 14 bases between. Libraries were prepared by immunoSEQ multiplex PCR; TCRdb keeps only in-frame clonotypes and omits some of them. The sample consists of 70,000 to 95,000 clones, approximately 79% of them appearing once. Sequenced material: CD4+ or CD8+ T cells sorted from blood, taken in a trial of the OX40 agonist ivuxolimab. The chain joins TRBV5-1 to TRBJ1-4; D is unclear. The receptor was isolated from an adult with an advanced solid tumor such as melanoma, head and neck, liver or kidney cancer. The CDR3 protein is CASSISTGGEKLFF. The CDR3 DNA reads TGCGCCAGCAGCATAAGCACCGGTGGTGAAAAACTGTTTTTT. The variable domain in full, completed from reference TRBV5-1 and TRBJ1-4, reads KAGVTQTPRYLIKTRGQQVTLSCSPISGHRSVSWYQQTPGQGLQFLFEYFSETQRNKGNFPGRFSGRQFSNSRSEMNVSTLELGDSALYLCASSISTGGEKLFFGSGTQLSVL.